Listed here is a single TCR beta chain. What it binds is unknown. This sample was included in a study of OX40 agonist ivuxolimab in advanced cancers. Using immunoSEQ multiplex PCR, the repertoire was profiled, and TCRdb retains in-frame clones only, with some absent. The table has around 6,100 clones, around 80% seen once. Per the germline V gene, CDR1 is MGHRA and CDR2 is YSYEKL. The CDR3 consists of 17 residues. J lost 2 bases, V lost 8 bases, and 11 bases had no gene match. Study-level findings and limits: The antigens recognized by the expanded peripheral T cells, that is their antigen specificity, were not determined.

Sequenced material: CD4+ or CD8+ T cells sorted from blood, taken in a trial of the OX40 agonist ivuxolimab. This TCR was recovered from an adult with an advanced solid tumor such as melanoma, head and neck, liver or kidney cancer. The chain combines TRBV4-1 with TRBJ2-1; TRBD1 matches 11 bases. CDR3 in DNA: TGCGCCAGCGGTGCCATGGGACAGGGGGAGGCCTACAATGAGCAGTTCTTC. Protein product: CASGAMGQGEAYNEQFF.